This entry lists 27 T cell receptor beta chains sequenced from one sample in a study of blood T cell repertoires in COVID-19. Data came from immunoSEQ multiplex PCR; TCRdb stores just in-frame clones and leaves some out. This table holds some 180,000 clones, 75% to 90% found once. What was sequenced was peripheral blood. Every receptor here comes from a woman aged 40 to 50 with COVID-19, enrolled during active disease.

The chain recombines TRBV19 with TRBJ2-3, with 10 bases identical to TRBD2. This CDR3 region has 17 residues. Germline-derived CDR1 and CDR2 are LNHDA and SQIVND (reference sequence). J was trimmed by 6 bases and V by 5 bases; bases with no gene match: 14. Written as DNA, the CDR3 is TGTGCCAGTAGTTACCCTATGGCTAGCGGGGGCCACGATACGCAGTATTTT. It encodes CASSYPMASGGHDTQYF.

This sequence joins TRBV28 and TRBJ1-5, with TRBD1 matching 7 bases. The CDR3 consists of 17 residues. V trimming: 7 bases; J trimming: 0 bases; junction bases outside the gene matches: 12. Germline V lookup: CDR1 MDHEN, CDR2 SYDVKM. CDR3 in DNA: TGTGCCAGCAACCCAAGACAGGGACACTATAGCAATCAGCCCCAGCATTTT. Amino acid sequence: CASNPRQGHYSNQPQHF.

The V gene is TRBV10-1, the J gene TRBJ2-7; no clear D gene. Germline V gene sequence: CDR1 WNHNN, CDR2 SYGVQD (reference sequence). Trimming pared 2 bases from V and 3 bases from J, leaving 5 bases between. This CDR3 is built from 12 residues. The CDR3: CASSEGGYEQYF. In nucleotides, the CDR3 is TGCGCCAGCAGTGAGGGCGGCTACGAGCAGTACTTC.

CDR3 DNA sequence: TGTGCCAGCAGATCAGGGGCCCACGAGCAGTACTTC. Amino acids: CASRSGAHEQYF. The V and J genes are TRBV28 and TRBJ2-7, with a possible D match to TRBD1 (6 bases). The ends were cut back, 6 bases at V and 5 bases at J, with 11 bases in the middle. Germline V gene sequence: CDR1 MDHEN, CDR2 SYDVKM. The CDR3 runs 12 residues.

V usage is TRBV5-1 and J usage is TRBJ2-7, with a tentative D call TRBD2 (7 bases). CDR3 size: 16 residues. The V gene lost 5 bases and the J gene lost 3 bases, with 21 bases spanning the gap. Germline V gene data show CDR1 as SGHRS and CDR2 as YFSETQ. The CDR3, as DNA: TGCGCCAGCAGTGCGGGGGCCGGAGCGGGAAACTACGAGCAGTACTTC. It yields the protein CASSAGAGAGNYEQYF.

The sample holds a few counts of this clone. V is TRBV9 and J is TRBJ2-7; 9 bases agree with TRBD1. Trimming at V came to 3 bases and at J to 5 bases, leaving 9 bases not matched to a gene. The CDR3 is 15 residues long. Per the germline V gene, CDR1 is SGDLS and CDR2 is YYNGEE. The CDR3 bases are TGTGCCAGCAGCGAGGGTGGGACAGGGCGCAACGAGCAGTACTTC. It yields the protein CASSEGGTGRNEQYF.

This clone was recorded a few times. CDR3 protein: CASTQGTSGSTDTQYF. In DNA form, the CDR3 reads TGCGCCAGCACCCAAGGGACTAGTGGTAGCACAGATACGCAGTATTTT. The chain combines TRBV5-1 with TRBJ2-3; 8 bases are a match to TRBD2. Germline V gene sequence: CDR1 SGHRS, CDR2 YFSETQ. After removal of 6 bases from V and 0 bases from J, the junction contained 9 bases not matched to a gene. The CDR3 has 16 residues.

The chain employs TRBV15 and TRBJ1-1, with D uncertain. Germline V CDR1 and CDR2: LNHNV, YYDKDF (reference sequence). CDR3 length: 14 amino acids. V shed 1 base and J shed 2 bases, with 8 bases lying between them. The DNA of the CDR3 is TGTGCCACCAGCAGAGCGACACAAAACACTGAAGCTTTCTTT. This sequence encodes CATSRATQNTEAFF.

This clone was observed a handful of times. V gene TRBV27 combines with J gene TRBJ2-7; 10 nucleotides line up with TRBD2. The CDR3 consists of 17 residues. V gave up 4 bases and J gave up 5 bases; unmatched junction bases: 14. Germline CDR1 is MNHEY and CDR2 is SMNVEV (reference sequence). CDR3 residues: CASSSQLLLAGLNEQYF. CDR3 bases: TGTGCCAGCAGTTCCCAACTCCTACTAGCGGGATTAAACGAGCAGTACTTC.

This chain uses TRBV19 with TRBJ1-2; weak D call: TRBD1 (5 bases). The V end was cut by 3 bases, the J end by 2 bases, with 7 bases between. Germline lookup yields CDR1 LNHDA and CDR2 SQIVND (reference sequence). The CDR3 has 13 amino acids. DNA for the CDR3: TGTGCCAGTAGTATGCCAGGGAACTATGGCTACACCTTC. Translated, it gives CASSMPGNYGYTF.

The CDR3 loop reads CASTWTDSSGNTIYF. The CDR3, as DNA: TGTGCCAGCACTTGGACGGACAGCTCTGGAAACACCATATATTTT. This rearrangement joins TRBV2 to TRBJ1-3; TRBD1 is a possible D gene (6 bases). Germline V gene data show CDR1 as SNHLY and CDR2 as FYNNEI. The V end lost 7 bases, the J end lost 0 bases, and 13 bases lay between the germline ends. The CDR3 contains 15 residues. The whole variable domain, remainder taken from reference TRBV2 and TRBJ1-3, is EPEVTQTPSHQVTQMGQEVILRCVPISNHLYFYWYRQILGQKVEFLVSFYNNEISEKSEIFDDQFSVERPDGSNFTLKIRSTKLEDSAMYFCASTWTDSSGNTIYFGEGSWLTVV.

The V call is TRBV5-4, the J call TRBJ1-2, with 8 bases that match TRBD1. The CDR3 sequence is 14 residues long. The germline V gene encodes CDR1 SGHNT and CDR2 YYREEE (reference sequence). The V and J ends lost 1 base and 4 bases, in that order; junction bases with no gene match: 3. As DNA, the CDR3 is TGTGCCAGCAGCTTGAGGCAGGGGGCCTATGGCTACACCTTC. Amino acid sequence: CASSLRQGAYGYTF.

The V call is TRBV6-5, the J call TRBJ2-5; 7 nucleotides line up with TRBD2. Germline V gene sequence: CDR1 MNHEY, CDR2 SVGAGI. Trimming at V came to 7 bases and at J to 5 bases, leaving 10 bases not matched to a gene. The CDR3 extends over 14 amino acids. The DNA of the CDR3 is TGTGCCAGCATTCCGGGGGAGGGGTGGGAGACCCAGTACTTC. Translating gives CASIPGEGWETQYF.

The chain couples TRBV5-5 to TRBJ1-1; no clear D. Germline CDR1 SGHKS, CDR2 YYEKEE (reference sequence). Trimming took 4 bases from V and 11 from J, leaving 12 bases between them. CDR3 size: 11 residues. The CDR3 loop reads CASSAEVLAFF. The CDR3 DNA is TGTGCCAGCAGCGCGGAGGTCCTGGCTTTCTTT.

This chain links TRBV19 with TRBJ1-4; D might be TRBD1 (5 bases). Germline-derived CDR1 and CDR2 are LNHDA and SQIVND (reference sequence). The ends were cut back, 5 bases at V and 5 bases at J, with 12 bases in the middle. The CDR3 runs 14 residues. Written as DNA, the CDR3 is TGTGCCAGTAGTCCCGGGACTCCCAATGAAAAACTGTTTTTT. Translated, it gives CASSPGTPNEKLFF.

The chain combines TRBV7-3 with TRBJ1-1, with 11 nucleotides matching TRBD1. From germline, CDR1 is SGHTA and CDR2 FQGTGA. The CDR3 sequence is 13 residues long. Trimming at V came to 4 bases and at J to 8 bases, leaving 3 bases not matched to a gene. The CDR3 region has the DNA TGTGCCAGCAGCTCGGACAGGGGGCAAGAAGCTTTCTTT. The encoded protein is CASSSDRGQEAFF.

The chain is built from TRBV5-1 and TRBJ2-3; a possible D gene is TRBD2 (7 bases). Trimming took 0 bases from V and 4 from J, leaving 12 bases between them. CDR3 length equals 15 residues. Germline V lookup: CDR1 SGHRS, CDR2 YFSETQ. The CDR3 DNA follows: TGCGCCAGCAGCTTGGGTCTAGGGGGGGCAGATACGCAGTATTTT. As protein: CASSLGLGGADTQYF.

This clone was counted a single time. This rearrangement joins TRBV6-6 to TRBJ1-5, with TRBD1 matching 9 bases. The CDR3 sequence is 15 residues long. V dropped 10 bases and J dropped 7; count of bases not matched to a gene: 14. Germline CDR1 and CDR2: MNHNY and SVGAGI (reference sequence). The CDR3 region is CATYPGQGSIQPQHF. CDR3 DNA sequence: TGTGCCACTTATCCGGGACAGGGTTCGATACAGCCCCAGCATTTT.

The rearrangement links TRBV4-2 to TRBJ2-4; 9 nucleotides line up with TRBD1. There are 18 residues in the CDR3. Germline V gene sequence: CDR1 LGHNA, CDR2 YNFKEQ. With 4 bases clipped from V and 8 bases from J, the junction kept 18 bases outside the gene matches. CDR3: CASSLGQGESRPMDIQYF. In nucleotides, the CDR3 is TGTGCCAGCAGCCTGGGACAGGGAGAGAGTAGGCCTATGGACATTCAGTACTTC.

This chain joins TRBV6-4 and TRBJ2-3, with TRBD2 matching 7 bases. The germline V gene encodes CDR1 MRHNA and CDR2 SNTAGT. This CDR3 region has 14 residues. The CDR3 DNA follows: TGTACCGAACTAGCGCCCATTAGCACAGATACGCAGTATTTT. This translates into CTELAPISTDTQYF.

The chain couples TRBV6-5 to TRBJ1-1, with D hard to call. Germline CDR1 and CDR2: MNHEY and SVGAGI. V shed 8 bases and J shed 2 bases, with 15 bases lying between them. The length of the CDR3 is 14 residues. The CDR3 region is CASFGLAFNTEAFF. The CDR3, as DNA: TGTGCCAGCTTTGGACTTGCTTTTAACACTGAAGCTTTCTTT.

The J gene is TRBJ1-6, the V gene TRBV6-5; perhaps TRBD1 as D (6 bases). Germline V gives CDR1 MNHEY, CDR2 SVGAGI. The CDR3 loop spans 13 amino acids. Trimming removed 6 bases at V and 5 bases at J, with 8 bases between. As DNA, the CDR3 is TGTGCCAGCAGACGACAGGATAATTCACCCCTCCACTTT. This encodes CASRRQDNSPLHF.

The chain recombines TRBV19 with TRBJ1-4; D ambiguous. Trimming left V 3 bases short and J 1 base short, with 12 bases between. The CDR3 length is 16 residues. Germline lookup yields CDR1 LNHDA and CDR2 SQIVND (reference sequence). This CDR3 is CASSILQAVTNEKLFF. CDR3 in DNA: TGTGCCAGTAGTATCCTGCAGGCTGTAACTAATGAAAAACTGTTTTTT.

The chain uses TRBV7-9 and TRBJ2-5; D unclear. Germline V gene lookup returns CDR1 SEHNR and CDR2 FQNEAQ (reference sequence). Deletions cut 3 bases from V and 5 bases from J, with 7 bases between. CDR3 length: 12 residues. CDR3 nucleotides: TGTGCCAGCAGCTTCAACCGGGAGACCCAGTACTTC. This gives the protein CASSFNRETQYF.

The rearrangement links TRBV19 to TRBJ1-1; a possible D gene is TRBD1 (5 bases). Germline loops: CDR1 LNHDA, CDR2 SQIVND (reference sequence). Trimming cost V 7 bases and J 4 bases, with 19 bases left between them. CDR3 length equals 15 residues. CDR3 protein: CASIAVGPPGTEAFF. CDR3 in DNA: TGTGCCAGTATCGCGGTGGGGCCCCCGGGCACTGAAGCTTTCTTT.

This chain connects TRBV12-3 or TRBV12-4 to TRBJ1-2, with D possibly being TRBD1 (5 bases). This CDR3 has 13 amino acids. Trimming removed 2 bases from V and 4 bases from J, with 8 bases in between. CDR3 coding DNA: TGTGCCAGCAGTTTAACAGGTTTCTATGGCTACACCTTC. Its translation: CASSLTGFYGYTF.

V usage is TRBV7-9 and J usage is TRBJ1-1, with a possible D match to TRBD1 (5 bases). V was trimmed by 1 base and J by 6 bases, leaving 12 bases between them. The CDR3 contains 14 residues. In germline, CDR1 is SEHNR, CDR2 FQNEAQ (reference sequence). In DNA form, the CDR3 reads TGTGCCAGCAGCTTAGGGGGGAGGCTCCCTGAAGCTTTCTTT. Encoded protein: CASSLGGRLPEAFF.